This T cell receptor beta chain comes out of a study of cytomegalovirus exposure and HLA in healthy donors. Findings and caveats of the study: Cytomegalovirus status, reportedly, was diagnosed with high specificity and sensitivity by the classifier.

Worth noting for this clone: Antigen specificity is unknown.

PCR used 60 Vbeta primers and 13 Jbeta primers. The method was immunoSEQ multiplex PCR; TCRdb's version includes in-frame clones alone and lacks a portion of them. The sample contains about 170,000 clones, around four fifths of which appear only once. This TCR was recovered from a female donor in good health and CMV-seronegative. Sample: PBMCs.

CDR3 bases: TGTGCCAGCAGTGCCACAGGGTCCTACAATGAGCAGTTCTTC. Protein: CASSATGSYNEQFF. V is TRBV6-5 and J is TRBJ2-1; maybe TRBD1 (6 bases). This CDR3 spans 14 amino acids. The germline gives CDR1 MNHEY, CDR2 SVGAGI. V lost 5 bases to trimming and J lost 1 base, with 9 bases between them.